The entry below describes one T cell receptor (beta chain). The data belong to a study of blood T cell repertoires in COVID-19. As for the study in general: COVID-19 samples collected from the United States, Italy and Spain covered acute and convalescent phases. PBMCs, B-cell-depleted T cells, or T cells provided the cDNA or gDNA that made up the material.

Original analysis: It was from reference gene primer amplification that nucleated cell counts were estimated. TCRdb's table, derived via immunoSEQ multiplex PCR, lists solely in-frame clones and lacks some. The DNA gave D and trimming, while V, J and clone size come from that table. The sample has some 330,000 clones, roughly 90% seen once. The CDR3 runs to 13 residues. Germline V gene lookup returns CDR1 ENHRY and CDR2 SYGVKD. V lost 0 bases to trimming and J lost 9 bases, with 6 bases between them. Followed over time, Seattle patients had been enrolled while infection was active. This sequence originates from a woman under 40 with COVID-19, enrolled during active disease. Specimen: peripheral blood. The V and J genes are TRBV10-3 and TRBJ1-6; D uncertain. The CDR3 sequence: CAISESGFSPLHF. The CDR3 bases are TGTGCCATCAGTGAGTCCGGGTTTTCACCCCTCCACTTT.